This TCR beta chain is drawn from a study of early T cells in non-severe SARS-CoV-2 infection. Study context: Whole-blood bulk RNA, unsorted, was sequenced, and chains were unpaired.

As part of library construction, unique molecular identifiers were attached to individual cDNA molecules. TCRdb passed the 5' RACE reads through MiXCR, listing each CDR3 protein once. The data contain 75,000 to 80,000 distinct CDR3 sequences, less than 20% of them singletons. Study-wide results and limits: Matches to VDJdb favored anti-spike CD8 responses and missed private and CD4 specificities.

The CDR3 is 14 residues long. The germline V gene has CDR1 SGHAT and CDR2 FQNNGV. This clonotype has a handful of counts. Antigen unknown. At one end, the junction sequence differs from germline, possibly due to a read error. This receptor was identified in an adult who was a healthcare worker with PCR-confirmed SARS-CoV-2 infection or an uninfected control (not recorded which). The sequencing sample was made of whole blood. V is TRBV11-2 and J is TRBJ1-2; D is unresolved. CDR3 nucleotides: TGCGCCAGCAGCTTAAGTCAGCTGAACTATGGCTACACCTTC. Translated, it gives CASSLSQLNYGYTF.